A selection of T cell receptor beta chains follows, all from one sample in a study of blood T cell repertoires in COVID-19. Profiling relied on immunoSEQ multiplex PCR, and the TCRdb table lists in-frame clones only, not all of them. The sample lists about 530,000 clones, about 89% seen once, with about 8.2% in the top ten. Material for sequencing was peripheral blood. The receptors originated from a woman aged 45 to 65 with COVID-19, enrolled during active disease. Both conserved end residues are part of each CDR3. The D gene is left open where the match is weak. Expanded clones are given a class, and other clones once, few, many or no size at all.

cdr3_length	clone_size	v_call	j_call	d_call	cdr3_nt	cdr3_aa
15	-	TRBV4-1	TRBJ1-1	-	TGCGCCAGCAGCCAAGATCCGGGAGTGAACACTGAAGCTTTCTTT	CASSQDPGVNTEAFF
12	-	TRBV11-2	TRBJ1-1	TRBD1	TGTGCCAGCAGCTTGACAGGGTCTGAAGCTTTCTTT	CASSLTGSEAFF
13	-	TRBV6-1	TRBJ1-2	TRBD1	TGTGCCAGCAGTGAGTCAGGGGGCAAGGGCTACACCTTC	CASSESGGKGYTF
15	-	TRBV5-6	TRBJ1-5	-	TGTGCCAGCAGCTTACTAACAGGGATCAATCAGCCCCAGCATTTT	CASSLLTGINQPQHF
13	once	TRBV30	TRBJ1-2	-	TGTGCCTGGGCATCCCCCCTGGACAGAGGCTACACCTTC	CAWASPLDRGYTF
16	-	TRBV6-1	TRBJ1-5	-	TGTGCCAGCAGTGAATTCGAGGGCGAGGGCAATCAGCCCCAGCATTTT	CASSEFEGEGNQPQHF
14	-	TRBV10-3	TRBJ2-1	-	TGTGCCATCAGTGAGGCAGGGCCTAACAATGAGCAGTTCTTC	CAISEAGPNNEQFF
15	-	TRBV20-1	TRBJ1-4	-	TGCAGTGCTAGTCCGGCGGTCGGAGTATATGAAAAACTGTTTTTT	CSASPAVGVYEKLFF
17	once	TRBV13	TRBJ1-3	TRBD1	TGTGCCAGCAGCTTCGGACAGGGACCTATCTCTGGAAACACCATATATTTT	CASSFGQGPISGNTIYF
14	-	TRBV27	TRBJ2-3	-	TGTGCCAGCAGTTCTAAGGGGGAGTCGGATACGCAGTATTTT	CASSSKGESDTQYF
14	-	TRBV18	TRBJ1-2	TRBD1	TGTGCCAGCTCACCGACAGGGGAGGAAGGTGGCTACACCTTC	CASSPTGEEGGYTF
13	-	TRBV7-8	TRBJ1-2	TRBD1	TGTGCCATCTGGACAGGGGGTGCCTATGGCTACACCTTC	CAIWTGGAYGYTF
15	-	TRBV6-5	TRBJ2-3	TRBD1	TGTGCCAGCAGTTACGCTAGGGGGCGGATAGATACGCAGTATTTT	CASSYARGRIDTQYF
14	-	TRBV6-5	TRBJ1-4	-	TGTGCCAGCAGTCGCGAGTGGGCAGTGGAAAAACTGTTTTTT	CASSREWAVEKLFF
12	-	TRBV5-1	TRBJ2-2	-	TGCGCCAGCAGCCTGGACATCGGGGAGCTGTTTTTT	CASSLDIGELFF
13	-	TRBV6-6	TRBJ1-1	-	TGTGCCAGCAGTTACTCGACGGGGACTGAAGCTTTCTTT	CASSYSTGTEAFF
16	-	TRBV30	TRBJ2-1	TRBD2	TGTGCCTGGAGTGTACAAGGACTAGCGGGAGACAATGAGCAGTTCTTC	CAWSVQGLAGDNEQFF
14	-	TRBV21-1	TRBJ2-4	-	TGTGCCAGCAGCACCCCGGGACAGAAAAACATTCAGTACTTC	CASSTPGQKNIQYF
10	-	TRBV27	TRBJ2-7	-	TGTGCCAGCGGCCGTTACGAGCAGTACTTC	CASGRYEQYF
17	-	TRBV10-1	TRBJ2-7	TRBD1	TGCGCCAGCAGATGGACAGGGGGCTCTAAAGGGACCTACGAGCAGTACTTC	CASRWTGGSKGTYEQYF
13	once	TRBV29-1	TRBJ2-3	TRBD1	TGCAGCGTTGTACAACAGGGGACCGATACGCAGTATTTT	CSVVQQGTDTQYF
12	few	TRBV7-2	TRBJ1-5	-	TGTGCCAGCAGCTCCTTGAATCAGCCCCAGCATTTT	CASSSLNQPQHF
13	-	TRBV30	TRBJ1-5	-	TGTGCCTGGAGTCGCCAGAGCAATCAGCCCCAGCATTTT	CAWSRQSNQPQHF
16	-	TRBV5-1	TRBJ2-5	-	TGCGCCAGCAGCTTGGACCCCGGGATCAAGAGGGAGACCCAGTACTTC	CASSLDPGIKRETQYF
12	-	TRBV5-8	TRBJ1-2	-	TGTGCCAGCAGTCGACTGAACTATGGCTACACCTTC	CASSRLNYGYTF
15	-	TRBV30	TRBJ2-7	TRBD1	TGTGCCTGGTCCCCCGGGACAGCACTTTCCTACGAGCAGTACTTC	CAWSPGTALSYEQYF
18	once	TRBV11-2	TRBJ2-4	TRBD2	TGTGCCAGCAGCTTATGGGGACTAGCGGGGGGGCGAAGGGACATTCAGTACTTC	CASSLWGLAGGRRDIQYF
18	-	TRBV19	TRBJ1-2	TRBD1	TGTGCCATCCCTGGTAGTGCAGGGGGCTTGATAGGATCCTATGGCTACACCTTC	CAIPGSAGGLIGSYGYTF
15	-	TRBV5-1	TRBJ2-3	TRBD2	TGCGCCAGCAAGAGCGGGGGGTTCTTCCGGGATACGCAGTATTTT	CASKSGGFFRDTQYF
18	-	TRBV7-6	TRBJ2-3	TRBD2	TGTGCCAGCAGTAACTCCGGGACTAGCGGGGGGGGCACAGATACGCAGTATTTT	CASSNSGTSGGGTDTQYF
16	-	TRBV19	TRBJ2-1	TRBD1	TGTGCCAGTAGTATAACAGGGGGCCCTAGATACAATGAGCAGTTCTTC	CASSITGGPRYNEQFF
11	-	TRBV30	TRBJ1-1	-	TGTGCCTGGAGTGTCGGTACCCAAGCTTTCTTT	CAWSVGTQAFF
13	once	TRBV9	TRBJ1-3	-	TGTGCCAGCAGCGTAGGAGGAGGAAACACCATATATTTT	CASSVGGGNTIYF
14	-	TRBV4-1	TRBJ1-2	-	TGCGCCAGCAGCCAAGATTTCGAGGCGCCGGGCTACACCTTC	CASSQDFEAPGYTF
16	-	TRBV5-8	TRBJ2-5	TRBD2	TGTGCCAGCATCCTAGGCGCTAGCGGGGGTCGTGAGACCCAGTACTTC	CASILGASGGRETQYF
15	-	TRBV4-1	TRBJ2-1	-	TGCGCCAGCAGCCAAGAGAGGGTTTCCTACAATGAGCAGTTCTTC	CASSQERVSYNEQFF
13	-	TRBV6-6	TRBJ1-2	TRBD1	TGTGCCAGCAGTGACAGGGATTCGGATGGCTACACCTTC	CASSDRDSDGYTF
15	-	TRBV11-2	TRBJ2-7	TRBD1	TGTGCCAGCAGCCTATCCGGGACAGACCCCTACGAGCAGTACTTC	CASSLSGTDPYEQYF
13	-	TRBV6-1	TRBJ1-5	-	TGTGCCAGCAGTTTACTCCGGGACACGCCCGGACATTTT	CASSLLRDTPGHF
15	-	TRBV15	TRBJ2-3	-	TGTGCCACCAGCAGACCGGGACTCAACACAGATACGCAGTATTTT	CATSRPGLNTDTQYF
15	-	TRBV7-3	TRBJ2-2	-	TGTGCCAGCAGCTTTTCACAGGGAAAAACCGGGGAGCTGTTTTTT	CASSFSQGKTGELFF
13	-	TRBV29-1	TRBJ1-3	-	TGCAGCGTTGCAGACAGCTCTGGAAACACCATATATTTT	CSVADSSGNTIYF
13	-	TRBV23-1	TRBJ2-5	-	TGCGCCAGCAGTGGAGGGGATGGGAGGACCCAGTACTTC	CASSGGDGRTQYF
11	-	TRBV29-1	TRBJ1-1	-	TGCAGCGCCCGGAAGGGGGATGAAGCTTTCTTT	CSARKGDEAFF
15	-	TRBV28	TRBJ1-6	-	TGTGCCAGCAGTTCCGACCTTGGGAGGAGATCACCCCTCCACTTT	CASSSDLGRRSPLHF
17	-	TRBV5-1	TRBJ1-4	-	TGCGCCAGCAGCTTGGCCGAGGACAGTGGGGGCCATGAAAAACTGTTTTTT	CASSLAEDSGGHEKLFF
16	-	TRBV4-1	TRBJ1-6	TRBD1	TGCGCCAGCAGCCAAGTGGTCGGGACAGGGAATTCACCCCTCCACTTT	CASSQVVGTGNSPLHF
17	-	TRBV5-1	TRBJ2-1	TRBD2	TGCGCCAGCAGCTTGTTATTAGCGGGGGGGTATGGCAATGAGCAGTTCTTC	CASSLLLAGGYGNEQFF
13	-	TRBV27	TRBJ2-7	TRBD2	TGTGCCAGCAGTCCGTGGACTAGCGGCGAGCAGTACTTC	CASSPWTSGEQYF
12	-	TRBV9	TRBJ2-2	-	TGTGCCAGCAGCCCCGCGGGGGGGGAGCTGTTTTTT	CASSPAGGELFF